A selection of T cell receptor beta chains follows, all from one sample in a study of T-cell memory formation after mild COVID-19. TCRdb re-called the 5' RACE reads with MiXCR, one entry per CDR3 protein. The sample yields fewer than 500,000 distinct CDR3 sequences, 25% seen once. What was sequenced was PBMCs or a T cell subset sorted from them (not recorded which). The source is an adult woman who had mild COVID-19 (a few samples of this study predate the infection). Cell type and time point are not known. Both conserved end residues are part of each CDR3. D genes are given only for firm matches. Some rows have no size entry. The others give once, few or many, or a class for an expanded clone.

J | V | size | D | CDR3 | DNA
TRBJ1-4 | TRBV7-2 | . | . | CASSLRWTAGEKLFF | TGTGCCAGCAGCTTAAGGTGGACAGCTGGAGAAAAACTGTTTTTT
TRBJ2-7 | TRBV7-9 | few | TRBD2 | CASRPGTNPYEQYF | TGTGCCAGCAGACCCGGGACTAATCCCTACGAGCAGTACTTC
TRBJ2-1 | TRBV19 | . | . | CASSSWGQGSSEQFF | TGTGCCAGCTCCTCCTGGGGGCAGGGATCGAGTGAGCAGTTCTTC
TRBJ1-4 | TRBV5-1 | many | TRBD1 | CASRGTGGPNEKLFF | TGCGCCAGCAGAGGGACAGGGGGCCCAAATGAAAAACTGTTTTTT
TRBJ2-1 | TRBV19 | . | TRBD2 | CATDSAGGPNEQFF | TGTGCCACCGATTCAGCGGGGGGGCCAAATGAGCAGTTCTTC
TRBJ2-1 | TRBV20-1 | . | . | CSARAPQKYNEQFF | TGCAGTGCTAGAGCTCCGCAGAAATACAATGAGCAGTTCTTC
TRBJ2-1 | TRBV7-2 | few | . | CASSLQGRDEQFF | TGTGCCAGCAGCTTACAGGGGCGGGATGAGCAGTTCTTC
TRBJ2-1 | TRBV6-5 | . | TRBD1 | CASSRGQGPRGQFF | TGTGCCAGCAGTCGGGGACAGGGGCCGCGGGGGCAGTTCTTC
TRBJ2-7 | TRBV18 | few | . | CASSPPGQREEQYF | TGTGCCAGCTCACCACCGGGACAGCGGGAGGAGCAGTACTTC
TRBJ2-3 | TRBV18 | . | TRBD2 | CASSPPGTTRDTQYF | TGTGCCAGCTCACCACCCGGGACTACCCGTGATACGCAGTATTTT
TRBJ1-4 | TRBV12-3/TRBV12-4 | . | TRBD1 | CASSRQGGLNEKLFF | TGTGCCAGCAGTAGACAGGGGGGCCTTAATGAAAAACTGTTTTTT
TRBJ2-5 | TRBV4-2 | . | TRBD2 | CASSQGIGGNQETQYF | TGTGCCAGCAGCCAAGGGATCGGGGGGAACCAAGAGACCCAGTACTTC
TRBJ2-7 | TRBV15 | . | TRBD1 | CATSPRTGHYEQYF | TGTGCCACCAGCCCCCGGACAGGACACTACGAGCAGTACTTC
TRBJ2-6 | TRBV7-9 | few | . | CASRIGSNVLTF | TGTGCCAGCAGGATCGGGTCCAACGTCCTGACTTTC
TRBJ2-7 | TRBV10-3 | . | . | CAITGEQDSYEQYF | TGTGCCATCACCGGGGAGCAAGACTCCTACGAGCAGTACTTC
TRBJ2-5 | TRBV12-3/TRBV12-4 | . | . | CASSPSRGTTYQETQYF | TGTGCCAGCAGTCCCTCCAGGGGAACCACGTACCAAGAGACCCAGTACTTC
TRBJ2-7 | TRBV3-1 | . | . | CASSQASVGQYF | TGTGCCAGCAGCCAAGCCTCGGTAGGGCAGTACTTC
TRBJ1-1 | TRBV28 | . | . | CASSLNRDQRSPAFF | TGTGCCAGCAGTCTTAACAGGGACCAGCGGTCGCCGGCTTTCTTT
TRBJ1-2 | TRBV19 | . | . | CASSIWGDYGYTF | TGTGCCAGTAGTATATGGGGGGACTATGGCTACACCTTC
TRBJ1-1 | TRBV5-1 | . | . | CASSQLNVGANTEAFF | TGCGCCAGCAGCCAACTTAACGTCGGGGCGAACACTGAAGCTTTCTTT
TRBJ1-6 | TRBV14 | . | TRBD1 | CASRGTGGGYNSPLHF | TGTGCCAGCAGAGGGACAGGGGGCGGCTATAATTCACCCCTCCACTTT
TRBJ1-2 | TRBV5-1 | . | . | CASSPSTGSYVGYTF | TGCGCCAGCAGCCCATCGACGGGGAGCTATGTGGGCTACACCTTC
TRBJ2-3 | TRBV21-1 | . | . | CASSKEREYVMLTDTQYF | TGTGCCAGCAGCAAAGAGAGGGAGTACGTTATGCTGACAGATACGCAGTATTTT
TRBJ1-6 | TRBV11-3 | . | . | CASSPLGQGRNSPLHF | TGTGCCAGCAGCCCCCTCGGGCAGGGCCGAAATTCACCCCTCCACTTT
TRBJ2-5 | TRBV7-9 | . | . | CASSDRTQQETQYF | TGTGCCAGCAGCGACCGGACACAGCAAGAGACCCAGTACTTC
TRBJ2-1 | TRBV6-5 | . | TRBD2 | CASRRTGTSGGNEQFF | TGTGCCAGCAGGAGGACCGGGACTAGCGGGGGCAATGAGCAGTTCTTC
TRBJ1-2 | TRBV6-6 | . | . | CASSPTRAIYGYTF | TGTGCCAGCAGTCCGACCCGGGCCATCTATGGCTACACCTTC
TRBJ1-6 | TRBV5-5 | . | . | CASSLTGMPPLHF | TGTGCCAGCAGCTTGACGGGGATGCCACCCCTCCACTTT
TRBJ1-1 | TRBV2 | . | . | CASSGDQGTNTEAFF | TGTGCCAGCAGTGGAGATCAGGGAACGAACACTGAAGCTTTCTTT
TRBJ2-1 | TRBV7-9 | . | TRBD2 | CASSSLAGTSPGNEQFF | TGTGCCAGCAGCAGCCTCGCCGGGACTAGCCCCGGGAATGAGCAGTTCTTC
TRBJ2-3 | TRBV20-1 | few | . | CSALRGARDTQYF | TGCAGTGCGCTACGGGGGGCTAGGGATACGCAGTATTTT
TRBJ2-7 | TRBV29-1 | few | TRBD2 | CSVASSSGRSTYEQYF | TGCAGCGTTGCGTCTTCTAGCGGGAGATCAACCTACGAGCAGTACTTC
TRBJ2-1 | TRBV12-3/TRBV12-4 | . | TRBD2 | CASSRLAGVGEQFF | TGTGCCAGCAGTAGACTAGCGGGAGTTGGTGAGCAGTTCTTC
TRBJ1-1 | TRBV20-1 | . | . | CSARDRLSRGGMNTEAFF | TGCAGTGCTAGAGATCGCCTGAGCAGGGGCGGTATGAACACTGAAGCTTTCTTT
TRBJ1-2 | TRBV5-5 | few | . | CASSLEVYSNYGYTF | TGTGCCAGCAGCTTGGAAGTATATTCTAACTATGGCTACACCTTC
TRBJ1-6 | TRBV10-3 | . | . | CAISDSGSGSPLHF | TGTGCCATCAGTGATTCAGGGAGCGGCTCACCCCTCCACTTT
TRBJ2-7 | TRBV6-2/TRBV6-3 | few | . | CASSYSGPYEQYF | TGTGCCAGCAGTTACTCCGGGCCCTACGAGCAGTACTTC
TRBJ2-3 | TRBV20-1 | few | . | CSAPNTDTQYF | TGCAGTGCCCCCAACACAGATACGCAGTATTTT
TRBJ2-3 | TRBV4-1 | . | TRBD1 | CASSQGARGRVGTQYF | TGCGCCAGCAGCCAAGGAGCCAGGGGGCGCGTCGGTACGCAGTATTTT
TRBJ2-1 | TRBV20-1 | few | . | CSLPGDLHNEQFF | TGCAGTCTCCCGGGGGATTTGCACAATGAGCAGTTCTTC
TRBJ2-1 | TRBV5-1 | . | TRBD1 | CASGEGTGIDNEQFF | TGCGCCAGCGGGGAAGGGACAGGCATCGACAATGAGCAGTTCTTC
TRBJ2-5 | TRBV7-9 | . | TRBD1 | CASSSGTGGETQYF | TGTGCCAGCAGCTCCGGGACAGGGGGTGAGACCCAGTACTTC
TRBJ1-1 | TRBV29-1 | few | TRBD1 | CSVVKQGAGEAFF | TGCAGCGTTGTGAAGCAGGGGGCTGGTGAAGCTTTCTTT
TRBJ1-1 | TRBV6-1 | . | . | CASSEQGRVNTEAFF | TGTGCCAGCAGTGAACAGGGGAGGGTTAACACTGAAGCTTTCTTT
TRBJ2-1 | TRBV18 | . | . | CASSSTETPYNEQFF | TGTGCCAGCTCGTCGACGGAGACTCCCTACAATGAGCAGTTCTTC
TRBJ2-3 | TRBV24-1 | . | . | CATSDPGDTQYF | TGTGCCACCAGTGACCCAGGGGATACGCAGTATTTT
TRBJ2-1 | TRBV18 | . | TRBD1 | CASSPQGAYNEQFF | TGTGCCAGCTCACCACAGGGGGCTTACAATGAGCAGTTCTTC